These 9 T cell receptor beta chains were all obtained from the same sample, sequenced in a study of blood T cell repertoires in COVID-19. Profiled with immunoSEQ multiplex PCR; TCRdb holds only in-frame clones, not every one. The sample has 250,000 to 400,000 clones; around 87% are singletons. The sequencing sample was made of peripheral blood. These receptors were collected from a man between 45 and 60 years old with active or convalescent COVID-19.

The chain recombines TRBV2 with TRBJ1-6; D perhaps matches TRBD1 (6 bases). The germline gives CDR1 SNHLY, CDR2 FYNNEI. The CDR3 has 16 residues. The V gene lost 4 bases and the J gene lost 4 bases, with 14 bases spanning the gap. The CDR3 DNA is TGTGCCAGCAGTGTGGCAGGGGCAAGATATAATTCACCCCTCCACTTT. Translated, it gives CASSVAGARYNSPLHF.

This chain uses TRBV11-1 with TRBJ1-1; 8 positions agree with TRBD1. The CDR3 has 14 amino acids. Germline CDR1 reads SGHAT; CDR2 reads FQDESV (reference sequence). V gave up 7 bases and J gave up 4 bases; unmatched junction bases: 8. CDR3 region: CASKDRVWGTEAFF. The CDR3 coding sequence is TGTGCCAGCAAGGACAGGGTTTGGGGCACTGAAGCTTTCTTT.

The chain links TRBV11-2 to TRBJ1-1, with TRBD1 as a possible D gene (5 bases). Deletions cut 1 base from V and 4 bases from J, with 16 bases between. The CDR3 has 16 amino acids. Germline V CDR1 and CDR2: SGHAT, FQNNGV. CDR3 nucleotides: TGTGCCAGCAGCTTAGCCCCCGGGGTCGGGGGCACTGAAGCTTTCTTT. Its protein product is CASSLAPGVGGTEAFF.

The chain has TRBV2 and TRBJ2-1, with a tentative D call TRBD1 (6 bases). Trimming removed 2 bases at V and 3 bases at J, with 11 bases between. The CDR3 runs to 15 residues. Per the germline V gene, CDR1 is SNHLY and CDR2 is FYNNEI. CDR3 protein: CASSESATGYNEQFF. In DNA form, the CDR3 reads TGTGCCAGCAGTGAATCCGCGACAGGCTACAATGAGCAGTTCTTC.

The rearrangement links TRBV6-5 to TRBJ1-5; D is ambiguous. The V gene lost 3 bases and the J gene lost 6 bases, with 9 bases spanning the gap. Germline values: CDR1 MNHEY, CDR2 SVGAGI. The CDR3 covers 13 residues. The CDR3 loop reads CASSYTGGQPQHF. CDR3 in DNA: TGTGCCAGCAGTTATACGGGAGGTCAGCCCCAGCATTTT.

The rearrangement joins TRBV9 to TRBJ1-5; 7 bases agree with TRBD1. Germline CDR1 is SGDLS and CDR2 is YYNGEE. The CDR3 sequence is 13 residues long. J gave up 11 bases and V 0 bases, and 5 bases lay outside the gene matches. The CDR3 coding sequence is TGTGCCAGCAGCGTAGGACAGGGCGGGGCCCAGCATTTT. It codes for CASSVGQGGAQHF.

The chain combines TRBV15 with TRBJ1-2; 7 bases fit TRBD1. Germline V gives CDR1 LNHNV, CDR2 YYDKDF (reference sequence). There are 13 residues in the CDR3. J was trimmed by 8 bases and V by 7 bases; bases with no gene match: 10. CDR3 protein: CATTRGRGSGYTF. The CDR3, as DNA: TGTGCCACCACCAGGGGGAGGGGGTCAGGCTACACCTTC.

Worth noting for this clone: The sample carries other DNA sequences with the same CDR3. CDR3 loop: CASTGQKNQPQHF. CDR3 nucleotide sequence: TGTGCCAGCACGGGACAAAAAAATCAGCCCCAGCATTTT. The chain recombines TRBV2 with TRBJ1-5; tentatively, D is TRBD1 (6 bases). Germline CDR1 is SNHLY and CDR2 is FYNNEI. This CDR3 region has 13 residues. Between the trimmed V and J ends, which lost 7 bases and 4 bases, there was a span of 11 bases.

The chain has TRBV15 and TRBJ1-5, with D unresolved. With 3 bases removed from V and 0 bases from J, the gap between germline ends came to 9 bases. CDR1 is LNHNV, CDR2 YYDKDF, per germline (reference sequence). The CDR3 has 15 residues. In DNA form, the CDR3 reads TGTGCCACCAGCAGGTCCGGAGATAGCAATCAGCCCCAGCATTTT. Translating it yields CATSRSGDSNQPQHF.